The 4 T cell receptor beta chains below come from one sample, sequenced in a study of blood T cell repertoires in COVID-19. The assay was immunoSEQ multiplex PCR, and TCRdb's table has in-frame clones only and misses some. Of a few hundred thousand clones in the sample, approximately 86% are singletons; the top ten hold about 5%. Sequencing was done on a sample of peripheral blood. Source of these receptors: a woman aged 60-75 years with COVID-19, enrolled during active disease.

The chain joins TRBV15 to TRBJ2-5; 9 positions agree with TRBD1. The germline gives CDR1 LNHNV, CDR2 YYDKDF (reference sequence). CDR3 length: 16 residues. Trimming cost V 5 bases and J 2 bases; bases outside gene matches: 9. Here the CDR3 reads CATSAGLGTGQETQYF. CDR3 in DNA: TGTGCCACCAGCGCCGGCCTAGGGACAGGGCAAGAGACCCAGTACTTC. Together with reference TRBV15 and TRBJ2-5, the CDR3 gives the full variable domain: DAMVIQNPRYQVTQFGKPVTLSCSQTLNHNVMYWYQQKSSQAPKLLFHYYDKDFNNEADTPDNFQSRRPNTSFCFLDIRSPGLGDTAMYLCATSAGLGTGQETQYFGPGTRLLVL.

The chain links TRBV29-1 to TRBJ1-1; D is undetermined. CDR1 and CDR2 from the germline V gene are SQVTM and ANQGSEA. Deletions cut 4 bases from V and 5 bases from J, with 8 bases between. CDR3 length equals 11 residues. CDR3 sequence reads: CSVAQATEAFF. The DNA for the CDR3 is TGCAGCGTTGCCCAGGCGACTGAAGCTTTCTTT.

This chain links TRBV6-4 with TRBJ2-2; TRBD2 matches 9 bases. CDR3 length: 15 amino acids. CDR1 MRHNA and CDR2 SNTAGT come from the germline V gene. V shed 8 bases and J 0 bases; nucleotides not matched to a gene: 4. The CDR3 protein is CASYGLATNTGELFF. The CDR3 bases are TGTGCCAGCTATGGACTAGCGACGAACACCGGGGAGCTGTTTTTT.

The chain uses TRBV6-2 or TRBV6-3 and TRBJ1-5; 8 nucleotides align to TRBD1. The CDR3 length is 17 residues. J lost 6 bases, V lost 4 bases, and 14 bases had no gene match. Germline-derived CDR1 and CDR2 are MNHEY and SVGEGT. CDR3 in DNA: TGTGCCAGCAGTTGGACAGGGAGCCCGTTAAAGTCTCAGCCCCAGCATTTT. It specifies CASSWTGSPLKSQPQHF.